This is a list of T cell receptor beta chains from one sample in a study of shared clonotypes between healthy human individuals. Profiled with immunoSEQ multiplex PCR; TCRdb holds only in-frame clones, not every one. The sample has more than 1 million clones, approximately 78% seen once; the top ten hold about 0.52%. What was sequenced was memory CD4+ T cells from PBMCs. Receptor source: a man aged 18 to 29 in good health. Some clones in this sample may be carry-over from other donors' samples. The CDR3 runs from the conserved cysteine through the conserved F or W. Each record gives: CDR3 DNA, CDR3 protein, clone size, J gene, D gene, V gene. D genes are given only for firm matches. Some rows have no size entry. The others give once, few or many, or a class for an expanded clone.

CDR3 DNA: TGTGCCAGCGGGATATTAGCGGAAGGGACCTACAATGAGCAGTTCTTC; CDR3 protein: CASGILAEGTYNEQFF; clone size: once; J gene: TRBJ2-1; D gene: -; V gene: TRBV28
CDR3 DNA: TGTGCCAGCAGCTACAGGGTCTACGAGCAGTACTTC; CDR3 protein: CASSYRVYEQYF; clone size: -; J gene: TRBJ2-7; D gene: -; V gene: TRBV2
CDR3 DNA: TGCGCCAGCAGCTTTGGGACTAGCGGGCACAATGAGCAGTTCTTC; CDR3 protein: CASSFGTSGHNEQFF; clone size: -; J gene: TRBJ2-1; D gene: TRBD2; V gene: TRBV5-1
CDR3 DNA: TGCGCCAGCAGCCCCTTAGCGGGGGTGACCTACAATGAGCAGTTCTTC; CDR3 protein: CASSPLAGVTYNEQFF; clone size: -; J gene: TRBJ2-1; D gene: TRBD2; V gene: TRBV5-1
CDR3 DNA: TGTGCCAGCAGCGTAGCTCCAGGGGTCTCTGGAAACACCATATATTTT; CDR3 protein: CASSVAPGVSGNTIYF; clone size: -; J gene: TRBJ1-3; D gene: -; V gene: TRBV9
CDR3 DNA: TGCGCCAGCGCCCACGGACAGGGTCGCGATGAGCAGTTCTTC; CDR3 protein: CASAHGQGRDEQFF; clone size: -; J gene: TRBJ2-1; D gene: TRBD1; V gene: TRBV5-1
CDR3 DNA: TGTGCCAGCAGTCGCACTAACGCCAAACTCTCCGAGCAGTTCTTC; CDR3 protein: CASSRTNAKLSEQFF; clone size: -; J gene: TRBJ2-1; D gene: -; V gene: TRBV7-9
CDR3 DNA: TGTGCCAGCAGTCCCTTTACCGACACTGAAGCTTTCTTT; CDR3 protein: CASSPFTDTEAFF; clone size: -; J gene: TRBJ1-1; D gene: -; V gene: TRBV28
CDR3 DNA: TGCGCCAGCAGCGGGGAACTGGCTAATGAAAAACTGTTTTTT; CDR3 protein: CASSGELANEKLFF; clone size: -; J gene: TRBJ1-4; D gene: -; V gene: TRBV4-3
CDR3 DNA: TGTGCCACCAGCGGTGGAACAGGGCGGGACACTGAAGCTTTCTTT; CDR3 protein: CATSGGTGRDTEAFF; clone size: -; J gene: TRBJ1-1; D gene: -; V gene: TRBV15
CDR3 DNA: TGTGCCAGCGGATGGACAGCCGGTACAGATACGCAGTATTTT; CDR3 protein: CASGWTAGTDTQYF; clone size: -; J gene: TRBJ2-3; D gene: -; V gene: TRBV11-2
CDR3 DNA: TGTGCCAGCAGCTTGGGGGGCAATTCCTATGGCTACACCTTC; CDR3 protein: CASSLGGNSYGYTF; clone size: -; J gene: TRBJ1-2; D gene: -; V gene: TRBV7-9
CDR3 DNA: TGTGCCAGCAGCTTGCGGCTAGCGGTAGACCAAGAGACCCAGTACTTC; CDR3 protein: CASSLRLAVDQETQYF; clone size: once; J gene: TRBJ2-5; D gene: TRBD2; V gene: TRBV5-6
CDR3 DNA: TGTGCCAGCAGCCTCCCCGATAGGGGAGTAAATGAGCAGTTCTTC; CDR3 protein: CASSLPDRGVNEQFF; clone size: -; J gene: TRBJ2-1; D gene: -; V gene: TRBV6-6
CDR3 DNA: TGTGCCAGCAGTACCAGGGGGCTGGGGACAGATACGCAGTATTTT; CDR3 protein: CASSTRGLGTDTQYF; clone size: -; J gene: TRBJ2-3; D gene: TRBD1; V gene: TRBV27
CDR3 DNA: TGTGCCAGCAGCCCCCGGGGAGGGGGGACCTTAGTGAACACTGAAGCTTTCTTT; CDR3 protein: CASSPRGGGTLVNTEAFF; clone size: few; J gene: TRBJ1-1; D gene: -; V gene: TRBV11-2
CDR3 DNA: TGTGCCAGCAGCTCTGGGGCAGGGGAGTCCTTAACCTATGGCTACACCTTC; CDR3 protein: CASSSGAGESLTYGYTF; clone size: -; J gene: TRBJ1-2; D gene: -; V gene: TRBV28
CDR3 DNA: TGTGCCAGCAGCCAGGGGGAGGAGAGGGAGACCCAGTACTTC; CDR3 protein: CASSQGEERETQYF; clone size: -; J gene: TRBJ2-5; D gene: -; V gene: TRBV11-2
CDR3 DNA: TGTGCCAGCAGCTTAGGACATATCAATCAGCCCCAGCATTTT; CDR3 protein: CASSLGHINQPQHF; clone size: -; J gene: TRBJ1-5; D gene: -; V gene: TRBV7-9
CDR3 DNA: TGCGCCAGCAGCTTTGACACGTATGGCTACACCTTC; CDR3 protein: CASSFDTYGYTF; clone size: many; J gene: TRBJ1-2; D gene: -; V gene: TRBV5-1
CDR3 DNA: TGCGCCAGCAGCTCACGGACCGCTTCGGCGGGAGCTAGCGGGAGGGGCGAGCAGTACTTC; CDR3 protein: CASSSRTASAGASGRGEQYF; clone size: -; J gene: TRBJ2-7; D gene: TRBD2; V gene: TRBV5-1
CDR3 DNA: TGCGCCAGCAGCCAAGATGGTGTTAGCGGGACTGAAGATACGCAGTATTTT; CDR3 protein: CASSQDGVSGTEDTQYF; clone size: -; J gene: TRBJ2-3; D gene: TRBD2; V gene: TRBV4-3
CDR3 DNA: TGTGCCAGCAGCTTAGGGCCAGCGGGGAACTCCTACGAGCAGTACTTC; CDR3 protein: CASSLGPAGNSYEQYF; clone size: -; J gene: TRBJ2-7; D gene: TRBD2; V gene: TRBV7-8
CDR3 DNA: TGTGCCTGGGGACAGGTTAATAGCAATCAGCCCCAGCATTTT; CDR3 protein: CAWGQVNSNQPQHF; clone size: -; J gene: TRBJ1-5; D gene: TRBD1; V gene: TRBV30
CDR3 DNA: TGTGCCAGCAGCCTACTAGCGGGAGTTGACTTAGATACGCAGTATTTT; CDR3 protein: CASSLLAGVDLDTQYF; clone size: -; J gene: TRBJ2-3; D gene: TRBD2; V gene: TRBV7-9
CDR3 DNA: TGCGCCAGCAGCTTGGTTCAGGGAATGGGCGAGCAGTACTTC; CDR3 protein: CASSLVQGMGEQYF; clone size: -; J gene: TRBJ2-7; D gene: -; V gene: TRBV5-1
CDR3 DNA: TGTGCCAGCACCATGGGGGGGGTTAGCTCCTACGAGCAGTACTTC; CDR3 protein: CASTMGGVSSYEQYF; clone size: -; J gene: TRBJ2-7; D gene: TRBD2; V gene: TRBV28
CDR3 DNA: TGTGCCAGCAGCTTGAAAGGGGTACGGAGCGCTGAGCAGTTCTTC; CDR3 protein: CASSLKGVRSAEQFF; clone size: -; J gene: TRBJ2-1; D gene: -; V gene: TRBV5-6
CDR3 DNA: TGTGCCAGCAGCTTAGGACGGGCTCCGGATACGCAGTATTTT; CDR3 protein: CASSLGRAPDTQYF; clone size: many; J gene: TRBJ2-3; D gene: -; V gene: TRBV11-3
CDR3 DNA: TGTGCCAGCAGCTTACTGTCGGGGCAATACTTC; CDR3 protein: CASSLLSGQYF; clone size: -; J gene: TRBJ2-7; D gene: -; V gene: TRBV7-9
CDR3 DNA: TGTGCCAGCAGCCACTCGACTGATACCTACGAGCAGTACTTC; CDR3 protein: CASSHSTDTYEQYF; clone size: -; J gene: TRBJ2-7; D gene: -; V gene: TRBV5-5
CDR3 DNA: TGTGCCAGCAGTACCAGGGAAGGGGGATCCTACGAGCAGTACTTC; CDR3 protein: CASSTREGGSYEQYF; clone size: -; J gene: TRBJ2-7; D gene: -; V gene: TRBV28
CDR3 DNA: TGTGCCTGGAAACAGCAAGCGAACACTGAAGCTTTCTTT; CDR3 protein: CAWKQQANTEAFF; clone size: few; J gene: TRBJ1-1; D gene: -; V gene: TRBV30
CDR3 DNA: TGTGCCAGCAGTCCAATAGCCTTGCAGGCAGATACGCAGTATTTT; CDR3 protein: CASSPIALQADTQYF; clone size: -; J gene: TRBJ2-3; D gene: -; V gene: TRBV27
CDR3 DNA: TGTGCCAGCAGGCCCAGGGGGCTCCTCGCCAATGAGCAGTTCTTC; CDR3 protein: CASRPRGLLANEQFF; clone size: -; J gene: TRBJ2-1; D gene: TRBD1; V gene: TRBV6-5
CDR3 DNA: TGTGCCAGCAGTTTTGAGACACCCCCTCAGCAGTACTTC; CDR3 protein: CASSFETPPQQYF; clone size: many; J gene: TRBJ2-7; D gene: -; V gene: TRBV28
CDR3 DNA: TGTGCCTCCTCGTACGGCAGTACGGCTGAAGCTTTCTTT; CDR3 protein: CASSYGSTAEAFF; clone size: few; J gene: TRBJ1-1; D gene: -; V gene: TRBV25-1
CDR3 DNA: TGTGCCTGGGGCGGGGGAAGCCAGCCCCAGCATTTT; CDR3 protein: CAWGGGSQPQHF; clone size: few; J gene: TRBJ1-5; D gene: -; V gene: TRBV30
CDR3 DNA: TGCAGCGCCGAACACCCAGAAGGGGGAGGTGGCTACACCTTC; CDR3 protein: CSAEHPEGGGGYTF; clone size: -; J gene: TRBJ1-2; D gene: -; V gene: TRBV29-1
CDR3 DNA: TGCGCCAGCAGCTTGTGGACAGGAGGGGGAGATACGCAGTATTTT; CDR3 protein: CASSLWTGGGDTQYF; clone size: -; J gene: TRBJ2-3; D gene: -; V gene: TRBV5-1
CDR3 DNA: TGTGCCAGCAGTTTGACGGGCATTAGCACAGATACGCAGTATTTT; CDR3 protein: CASSLTGISTDTQYF; clone size: -; J gene: TRBJ2-3; D gene: -; V gene: TRBV6-5
CDR3 DNA: TGTGCCAGCTCTCGTTCGGGGGATCAGCCCCAGCATTTT; CDR3 protein: CASSRSGDQPQHF; clone size: many; J gene: TRBJ1-5; D gene: -; V gene: TRBV18
CDR3 DNA: TGCGCCAGCAGCCAGGGGAGGGGTTCACCCCTCCACTTT; CDR3 protein: CASSQGRGSPLHF; clone size: -; J gene: TRBJ1-6; D gene: -; V gene: TRBV4-1
CDR3 DNA: TGTGCCAGCAGTTCCCGCTTAGCGGTAGGTCCCAATGAGCAGTTCTTC; CDR3 protein: CASSSRLAVGPNEQFF; clone size: -; J gene: TRBJ2-1; D gene: -; V gene: TRBV6-5